The 15 T cell receptor beta chains below all came from one sample that was sequenced in a study of T cell responses to AZD1222 COVID-19 vaccine. This table comes from immunoSEQ multiplex PCR, and its TCRdb copy is limited to in-frame clones, with some not included. This table holds under 200,000 clones, around nine tenths found once. The specimen comprised peripheral blood, sampled on day 0 of AZD1222 vaccination. Receptors originate from an adult in good health.

The chain has TRBV28 and TRBJ1-1, with D uncertain. The CDR3 extends over 15 amino acids. V lost 2 bases, J lost 0 bases, and 10 bases lay in between. Germline lookup yields CDR1 MDHEN and CDR2 SYDVKM. This CDR3 reads CASSLEGPMNTEAFF. The CDR3 nucleotides are TGTGCCAGCAGTTTAGAGGGCCCCATGAACACTGAAGCTTTCTTT.

The rearrangement links TRBV4-2 to TRBJ2-3; 10 nucleotides agree with TRBD2. This CDR3 contains 21 residues. Trimming took 4 bases from V and 1 from J; bases not matched to a gene: 20. Germline-derived CDR1 and CDR2 are LGHNA and YNFKEQ. This chain's CDR3 is CASSRGGGLTSGNRGTDTQYF. CDR3 in DNA: TGTGCCAGCAGCCGAGGGGGGGGGCTCACTAGCGGGAACAGGGGCACAGATACGCAGTATTTT.

This rearrangement joins TRBV28 to TRBJ1-6; TRBD1 is a possible D gene (5 bases). The ends were cut back, 5 bases at V and 3 bases at J, with 11 bases in the middle. The CDR3 totals 15 residues. Germline lookup yields CDR1 MDHEN and CDR2 SYDVKM. CDR3 nucleotides: TGTGCCAGCAGTCGAGACAGAAGCTATAATTCACCCCTCCACTTT. Its protein product is CASSRDRSYNSPLHF.

A single count supports this clone. The rearrangement joins TRBV5-4 to TRBJ2-7; D might be TRBD1 (5 bases). The CDR3 covers 14 residues. Trimming left V 0 bases short and J 3 bases short, with 10 bases between. The germline gives CDR1 SGHNT, CDR2 YYREEE (reference sequence). Written as DNA, the CDR3 is TGTGCCAGCAGCTTGGCAGGGATTAACTACGAGCAGTACTTC. This gives the protein CASSLAGINYEQYF.

This clone appeared a single time. The chain links TRBV7-9 to TRBJ1-1, with 7 bases aligning to TRBD1. This CDR3 comprises 13 residues. Germline V gene lookup returns CDR1 SEHNR and CDR2 FQNEAQ (reference sequence). V shed 7 bases, J shed 0 bases, and the junction held 2 bases outside the gene matches. As DNA, the CDR3 is TGTGCCAGCAAACAGGGGATGAACACTGAAGCTTTCTTT. It yields the protein CASKQGMNTEAFF.

The gene calls are TRBV6-6 and TRBJ1-4, with D uncertain. Germline values: CDR1 MNHNY, CDR2 SVGAGI (reference sequence). Trimming cost V 2 bases and J 4 bases, with 14 bases left between them. The CDR3 totals 16 residues. In DNA form, the CDR3 reads TGTGCCAGCAGTTACGGTTTGCGGCGGGGTAATGAAAAACTGTTTTTT. Translation: CASSYGLRRGNEKLFF.

The rearrangement links TRBV15 to TRBJ2-1; TRBD1 or TRBD2 may be the D gene (5 bases each). Deletions cut 9 bases from V and 10 bases from J, with 28 bases between. Germline loops: CDR1 LNHNV, CDR2 YYDKDF (reference sequence). The CDR3 spans 16 residues. For the CDR3, the DNA is TGTGCCACGAAGGGACCCACCCCCCAGGAACGAGGAGAGCAGTTCTTC. It is translated as CATKGPTPQERGEQFF. Looking up the rest from reference TRBV15 and TRBJ2-1 gives the full variable domain: DAMVIQNPRYQVTQFGKPVTLSCSQTLNHNVMYWYQQKSSQAPKLLFHYYDKDFNNEADTPDNFQSRRPNTSFCFLDIRSPGLGDTAMYLCATKGPTPQERGEQFFGPGTRLTVL.

This chain uses TRBV7-2 with TRBJ2-1; 8 bases align to TRBD1. Losses at the gene ends were 5 bases for V and 12 bases for J; bases not matched to a gene: 12. The CDR3 contains 14 residues. Germline CDR1 and CDR2: SGHTA and FQGNSA. DNA for the CDR3: TGTGCCAGCAGCCCTCTCCCAGGGGGCCGTGGGCAGTTCTTC. Encoded protein: CASSPLPGGRGQFF.

J is TRBJ2-7 and V is TRBV12-3 or TRBV12-4, with D possibly being TRBD1 (6 bases). V lost 2 bases and J lost 3, with 8 bases in between. This CDR3 has 13 amino acids. CDR3 sequence (DNA): TGTGCCAGCAGTTTAAGACAGGACTACGAGCAGTACTTC. Translating gives CASSLRQDYEQYF.

V is TRBV11-3 and J is TRBJ1-1, with D perhaps TRBD1 (6 bases). The germline V and J ends were trimmed by 5 bases and 12 bases, with 19 bases remaining between them. Germline CDR1 reads SGHNT; CDR2 reads YENEEA. CDR3 size: 13 residues. The CDR3 protein is CASSPDSLTAPFF. CDR3 nucleotides: TGTGCCAGCAGCCCGGACAGCCTGACAGCGCCTTTCTTT.

This chain joins TRBV30 and TRBJ1-1; no clear D gene. The CDR3 has 13 amino acids. Germline CDR1 reads GTSNPN; CDR2 reads SVGIG (reference sequence). V gave up 0 bases and J gave up 4 bases, with 9 bases separating them. The CDR3 sequence is CAWSVTRTTEAFF. CDR3 bases: TGTGCCTGGAGTGTGACACGAACCACTGAAGCTTTCTTT.

This clone was observed a few times. The rearrangement joins TRBV28 to TRBJ1-1; possible D gene TRBD1, 5 bases. Between the trimmed V and J ends, which lost 8 bases and 4 bases, there was a span of 8 bases. From germline, CDR1 is MDHEN and CDR2 SYDVKM. The CDR3 extends over 11 amino acids. DNA for the CDR3: TGTGCCAGCTTGGGGGGCACTGAAGCTTTCTTT. Translated: CASLGGTEAFF.

The chain links TRBV30 to TRBJ1-2; D remains unclear. The V and J ends lost 2 bases and 6 bases respectively, with 13 bases between them. The CDR3 runs 13 residues. From germline, CDR1 is GTSNPN and CDR2 SVGIG (reference sequence). The CDR3 DNA reads TGTGCCTGGAGTAGGGATAGCTCTGATGGCTACACCTTC. It encodes CAWSRDSSDGYTF. Using reference TRBV30 and TRBJ1-2 for the parts outside the CDR3, the full variable domain is SQTIHQWPATLVQPVGSPLSLECTVEGTSNPNLYWYRQAAGRGLQLLFYSVGIGQISSEVPQNLSASRPQDRQFILSSKKLLLSDSGFYLCAWSRDSSDGYTFGSGTRLTVV.

The rearrangement joins TRBV21-1 to TRBJ1-2; TRBD1, the D gene given by the table, was not confirmed from the DNA. TRBV21-1 is classified as a pseudogene. The CDR3 extends over 16 amino acids. The CDR3 region is CASSKGGRKANYGYTF. The CDR3 coding sequence is TGTGCCAGCAGCAAAGGGGGCAGAAAAGCTAACTATGGCTACACCTTC.

The chain links TRBV5-1 to TRBJ2-1; D is uncertain. Germline assignment: CDR1 SGHRS and CDR2 YFSETQ. The CDR3 spans 10 residues. Trimming pared 7 bases from V and 7 bases from J, leaving 6 bases between. DNA of the CDR3: TGCGCCAGCGGTAATAATGAGCAGTTCTTC. This gives the protein CASGNNEQFF.